This TCR beta chain was sequenced in a study of blood T cell repertoires in COVID-19. The repertoire was sequenced with immunoSEQ multiplex PCR; TCRdb's copy has only in-frame clones and lacks some. The repertoire holds fewer than 250,000 clones, with about nine tenths as singletons. The germline gives CDR1 SNHLY, CDR2 FYNNEI. V was clipped by 7 bases and J by 5 bases; unmatched bases: 13. The CDR3 contains 16 residues. Study members were between 18 and 89 years old and lived in 20 to 25 US regions. The receptor was derived from a woman aged 25 to 45 with acute COVID-19. Sequencing input: PBMCs or T cells enriched from blood (not recorded which). This chain links TRBV2 with TRBJ1-2; the match to TRBD1 covers 10 bases. This chain's CDR3 is CASTHLLRDRGYGYTF. Here the CDR3 DNA reads TGTGCCAGCACCCACCTTCTCCGGGACAGGGGATATGGCTACACCTTC.